These T cell receptor beta chains were read from a single sample in a study of response to subunit inactivated influenza vaccine. TCRdb itself ran the RT-PCR reads through MiXCR, one entry per CDR3 protein. The sample comprises 250,000 to 350,000 distinct CDR3 sequences, 22% of which are singletons, and 10% to 13% rests with the top ten. The sequenced sample was PBMCs from blood, obtained 21 months after vaccination. The receptors stem from a man aged 45 to 70 who received an inactivated influenza vaccine. CDR3s include the opening cysteine and the closing phenylalanine or tryptophan. The order of the fields is V gene, J gene, clone size, D gene, CDR3 protein, CDR3 DNA. D genes are given only for firm matches. Not all rows give a size; the values are once, few, many and, for expanded clones, a class.

TRBV4-3	TRBJ2-7	.	.	CASSQDGSPDSTYEQYF	TGCGCCAGCAGCCAAGATGGATCCCCGGACTCAACCTACGAGCAGTACTTC
TRBV12-3/TRBV12-4	TRBJ2-3	few	TRBD2	CASSTGLAGGTDTQYF	TGTGCCAGCAGTACGGGACTAGCGGGGGGCACAGATACGCAGTATTTT
TRBV28	TRBJ1-4	many	TRBD1	CASATGVIGEKLFF	TGTGCCAGCGCAACAGGGGTTATAGGTGAAAAACTGTTTTTT
TRBV6-2/TRBV6-3	TRBJ1-5	.	.	CASSYSNSLSNQPQHF	TGTGCCAGCAGTTACTCGAACAGTTTGAGCAATCAGCCCCAGCATTTT
TRBV11-1	TRBJ2-1	.	TRBD2	CASSLGLAGVNRYNEQFF	TGTGCCAGCAGCTTAGGACTAGCGGGAGTCAATAGGTACAATGAGCAGTTCTTC
TRBV14	TRBJ1-3	.	TRBD1	CASSQATGTGNTIYF	TGTGCCAGCAGCCAAGCGACAGGGACCGGAAACACCATATATTTT
TRBV20-1	TRBJ2-2	few	.	CSARDSGLLKGTGELFF	TGCAGTGCTAGAGATAGCGGTCTACTAAAAGGTACCGGGGAGCTGTTTTTT
TRBV5-1	TRBJ1-3	.	.	CASSFGRISGNTIYF	TGCGCCAGCAGCTTCGGACGGATCTCTGGAAACACCATATATTTT
TRBV4-2	TRBJ1-5	.	.	CASSQDIRGNQPQHF	TGTGCCAGCAGCCAAGATATCAGGGGCAATCAGCCCCAGCATTTT
TRBV11-2	TRBJ2-5	few	.	CASSNSRGGPGETQYF	TGTGCCAGCAGCAATAGCCGGGGCGGACCGGGGGAGACCCAGTACTTC
TRBV7-2	TRBJ1-1	.	.	CASSLVGTSEAFF	TGTGCCAGCAGCTTAGTCGGGACTTCTGAAGCTTTCTTT
TRBV6-2/TRBV6-3	TRBJ1-2	many	.	CASSHGRIYGYTF	TGTGCCAGCAGCCACGGACGGATCTATGGCTACACCTTC
TRBV12-3/TRBV12-4	TRBJ1-6	.	TRBD1	CASSFNRGFSPLHF	TGTGCCAGCAGTTTTAACAGGGGTTTTTCACCCCTCCACTTT
TRBV7-2	TRBJ2-1	.	TRBD1	CASSLADRIYNEQFF	TGTGCCAGCAGCTTAGCGGACAGGATTTACAATGAGCAGTTCTTC
TRBV20-1	TRBJ1-4	.	.	CSASDREKLFF	TGCAGTGCTAGTGATAGGGAAAAACTGTTTTTT